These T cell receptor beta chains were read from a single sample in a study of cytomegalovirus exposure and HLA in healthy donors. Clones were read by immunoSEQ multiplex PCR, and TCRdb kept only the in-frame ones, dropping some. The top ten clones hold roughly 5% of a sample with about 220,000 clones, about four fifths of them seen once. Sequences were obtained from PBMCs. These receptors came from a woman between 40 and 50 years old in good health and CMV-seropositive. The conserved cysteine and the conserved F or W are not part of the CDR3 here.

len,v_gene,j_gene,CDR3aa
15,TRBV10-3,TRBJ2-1,AISLAISGSGGNEQF
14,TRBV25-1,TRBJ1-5,ASSPGDRGWDQPQH
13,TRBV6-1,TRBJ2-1,ASNLGGGSYNEQF
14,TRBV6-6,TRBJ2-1,ASSPFGTSGTNEQF
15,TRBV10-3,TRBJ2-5,AISEGLAGGAGETQY
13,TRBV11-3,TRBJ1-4,ASSARQGLGEKLF
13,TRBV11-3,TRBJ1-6,ASIQGGTGGSPLH
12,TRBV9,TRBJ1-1,ASSVGAGNTEAF
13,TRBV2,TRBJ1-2,ASSEERGKNYGYT
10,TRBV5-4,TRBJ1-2,ASSSPDYGYT
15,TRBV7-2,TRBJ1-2,ASSLYRGGVSNYGYT
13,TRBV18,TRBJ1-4,ASSPPGPTNEKLF
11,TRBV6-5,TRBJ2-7,ASRSTGSYEQY
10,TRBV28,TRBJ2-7,ASSLIRYEQY
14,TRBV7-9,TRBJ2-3,ASSPRTGRASDTQY
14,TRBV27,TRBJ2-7,ASSSSRGAHSYEQY
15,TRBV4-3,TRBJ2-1,ASSQDMVAGYHNEQF
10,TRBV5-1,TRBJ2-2,ASRFDTGELF
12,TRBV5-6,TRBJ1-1,ASSLAGLGGEAF
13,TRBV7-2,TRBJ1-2,ASSLTRTGGDGYT
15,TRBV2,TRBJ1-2,ASSEADRAGGNNGYT
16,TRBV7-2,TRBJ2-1,ASKTWTSGGPSYNEQF
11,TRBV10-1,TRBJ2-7,ASSESGAYEQY
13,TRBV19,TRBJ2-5,ASSSERGHGETQY
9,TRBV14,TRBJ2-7,ASSLHYEQY
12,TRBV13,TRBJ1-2,ASSLGGQYYGYT